These T cell receptor beta chains were read from a single sample in a study of blood T cell repertoires in COVID-19. TCRdb keeps only in-frame clones here, not all; method: immunoSEQ multiplex PCR. The table lists 200,000 to 300,000 clones, approximately 86% of them singletons. Sequencing used PBMCs or T cells enriched from blood (not recorded which). These receptors originate from a young woman with acute COVID-19. The CDR3 runs from the conserved cysteine through the conserved F or W. D genes are given only for firm matches. A clone size is listed for some rows: how often the clone was seen (once, few, many), or a class if it is expanded.

once | TRBJ2-1 | TRBD2 | TRBV19 | TGTGCCAGTAGCCGGAGCGGGGGGGCCTTCAATGAGCAGTTCTTC | CASSRSGGAFNEQFF
- | TRBJ2-6 | TRBD1 | TRBV4-3 | TGCGCCAGCAGCCTCCTGACAGGGAGTATAGTTGGTGGGGCCAACGTCCTGACTTTC | CASSLLTGSIVGGANVLTF
few | TRBJ1-1 | - | TRBV13 | TGTGCCAGCCAAGACAGGAACACTGAAGCTTTCTTT | CASQDRNTEAFF
once | TRBJ1-2 | - | TRBV3-1/TRBV3-2 | TGTGCCAGCAGCCCGTCGGGGGTAAGACTAAACTATGGCTACACCTTC | CASSPSGVRLNYGYTF
few | TRBJ2-7 | - | TRBV4-3 | TGCGCCAGCAGCCAAGATAGGGGGGAGCAGTACTTC | CASSQDRGEQYF
- | TRBJ1-4 | - | TRBV5-1 | TGCGCCAGCAGCCCCGACCAGGGTCCTTCAACTAATGAAAAACTGTTTTTT | CASSPDQGPSTNEKLFF
- | TRBJ1-4 | - | TRBV5-4 | TGTGCCAGCAGCTTGGGGGGGCTAGGGGATGAAAAACTGTTTTTT | CASSLGGLGDEKLFF
- | TRBJ2-1 | TRBD2 | TRBV5-4 | TGTGCCAGCAGCTTGGCCAGCGGGGGGGCCTACAATGAGCAGTTCTTC | CASSLASGGAYNEQFF
- | TRBJ1-1 | - | TRBV11-2 | TGTGCCAGCAGCCGCTGGGGGGGGGCGGACACTGAAGCTTTCTTT | CASSRWGGADTEAFF
- | TRBJ1-1 | - | TRBV7-9 | TGTGCCAGCACCATCCAGGCGTCCACTGAAGCTTTCTTT | CASTIQASTEAFF
- | TRBJ2-2 | TRBD1 | TRBV7-8 | TGTGCCAGCAGCTTACGGGTGACAGGGCGCACCGGGGAGCTGTTTTTT | CASSLRVTGRTGELFF
- | TRBJ1-1 | - | TRBV6-2/TRBV6-3 | TGTGCCAGCAGTTACTCGAAAGCAGGGATGAACACTGAAGCTTTCTTT | CASSYSKAGMNTEAFF
- | TRBJ1-1 | TRBD1 | TRBV29-1 | TGCAGCGTTGAAGACGACAGGGCAAAGCATTTT | CSVEDDRAKHF
- | TRBJ2-7 | - | TRBV5-1 | TGCGCCAGCAGCTTGGACAGGGACCAGCAGTACTTC | CASSLDRDQQYF
- | TRBJ2-2 | - | TRBV5-1 | TGCGCCAGCAGCTTTGGGGGGGCGGACACCGGGGAGCTGTTTTTT | CASSFGGADTGELFF
- | TRBJ2-1 | TRBD2 | TRBV12-5 | TGTGCTAGTGGTGACGGGGGGACCTACAATGAGCAGTTCTTC | CASGDGGTYNEQFF
- | TRBJ1-1 | - | TRBV27 | TGTGCCAGCAGTTCGCAGGAACCGAACACTGAAGCTTTCTTT | CASSSQEPNTEAFF
- | TRBJ2-2 | - | TRBV25-1 | TGTGCCAGCAGGTTTAATACGAACACCGGGGAGCTGTTTTTT | CASRFNTNTGELFF
- | TRBJ2-5 | TRBD2 | TRBV19 | TGTGCCAGTGCCCCCCGCGGGGGGTTGGGGACCCAGTACTTC | CASAPRGGLGTQYF
- | TRBJ1-1 | - | TRBV29-1 | TGCAGCGCTCGTCCCCAAGAGAAGAACACTGAAGCTTTCTTT | CSARPQEKNTEAFF
once | TRBJ2-1 | - | TRBV4-1 | TGCGCCAGCAGCCAAATGTGGCGGGACTACAATGAGCAGTTCTTC | CASSQMWRDYNEQFF
- | TRBJ1-1 | - | TRBV7-8 | TGTGCCAGCAGCCTATCAGGGGCCAACACTGAAGCTTTCTTT | CASSLSGANTEAFF
- | TRBJ2-7 | - | TRBV27 | TGTGCCAGTCGGAGACTGATGAGCTCCTACGAGCAGTACTTC | CASRRLMSSYEQYF
- | TRBJ2-2 | TRBD2 | TRBV7-6 | TGTGCCAGCAGCACTCCGGGACTAGCGGGGCAGCTAGGCACCGGGGAGCTGTTTTTT | CASSTPGLAGQLGTGELFF
- | TRBJ2-7 | - | TRBV4-3 | TGCGCCAGCAGCCAAGCCCAGGGATTCTACGAGCAGTACTTC | CASSQAQGFYEQYF
- | TRBJ1-6 | - | TRBV10-2 | TGCGCCAGCAGGAGCTCCTATAATTCACCCCTCCACTTT | CASRSSYNSPLHF
- | TRBJ2-1 | TRBD1 | TRBV27 | TGTGCCAGCAGCCCACCGGGACAGCGCAATGAGCAGTTCTTC | CASSPPGQRNEQFF
- | TRBJ1-1 | - | TRBV10-3 | TGTGCCATCAGTGAGGCCCAGGGGGAAGCTTTCTTT | CAISEAQGEAFF
- | TRBJ1-2 | TRBD1 | TRBV10-3 | TGTGCCACGGGGACAGGGGGCCCCTATGGCTACACCTTC | CATGTGGPYGYTF
- | TRBJ1-1 | TRBD1 | TRBV11-2 | TGTGCCAGCAGCTTAACGCTAGGGGGCGGTGATGAAGCTTTCTTT | CASSLTLGGGDEAFF
- | TRBJ2-2 | - | TRBV7-6 | TGTGCCAGCAGCTTAGCGCTGGGGGGATCGAACACCGGGGAGCTGTTTTTT | CASSLALGGSNTGELFF
- | TRBJ1-1 | - | TRBV3-1/TRBV3-2 | TGTGCCAGCAGCCAAGGATGGCAGGGCGCTGAAGCTTTCTTT | CASSQGWQGAEAFF
- | TRBJ2-7 | - | TRBV11-3 | TGTGCCAGCAGCCGCACAGATTCCTACGAGCAGTACTTC | CASSRTDSYEQYF
- | TRBJ1-4 | - | TRBV5-1 | TGCGCCAGCAGCTTGATGTTCGGGGTTCGGGAAAAACTGTTTTTT | CASSLMFGVREKLFF
- | TRBJ1-5 | - | TRBV28 | TGTGCCAGCAGTTGGGACTCTTGGGGCAATCAGCCCCAGCATTTT | CASSWDSWGNQPQHF
- | TRBJ2-1 | TRBD2 | TRBV5-1 | TGCGCCAGCAGCGCGGGACTAGCCGATAATGAGCAGTTCTTC | CASSAGLADNEQFF
- | TRBJ1-1 | - | TRBV5-8 | TGTGCCAGCAGCACCCGTACAGAGAACACTGAAGCTTTCTTT | CASSTRTENTEAFF
- | TRBJ1-2 | TRBD1 | TRBV5-4 | TGTGCCAGCAGCTGGCCCGGACAGGGGGTCGTCTATGGCTACACCTTC | CASSWPGQGVVYGYTF
- | TRBJ2-5 | TRBD1 | TRBV10-3 | TGTGCCATCAGCGCTACAGGGGGCGCAGAGACCCAGTACTTC | CAISATGGAETQYF
- | TRBJ1-2 | TRBD1 | TRBV19 | TGTGCCAGTACTCTGGGCGAGGGACAGTCTCTTGGCTACACCTTC | CASTLGEGQSLGYTF
- | TRBJ1-1 | - | TRBV5-4 | TGTGCCAGCAGCCGTGGGGGGAATTCTGAAGCTTTCTTT | CASSRGGNSEAFF
once | TRBJ2-3 | - | TRBV5-4 | TGTGCCAGCAGCGAACTTGAGGCTAGCACAGATACGCAGTATTTT | CASSELEASTDTQYF